The T cell receptor (beta chain) described here comes from a study of T cell changes during pregnancy in multiple sclerosis. Libraries were prepared by immunoSEQ multiplex PCR; TCRdb keeps only in-frame clonotypes and omits some of them. This table has about 44,000 clones, around 96% appearing once. The CDR3 totals 15 residues. Germline values: CDR1 LNHNV, CDR2 YYDKDF (reference sequence). The trim removed 1 base at V and 5 bases at J, leaving 3 bases unmatched. Specimen: peripheral blood, collected in the second trimester of pregnancy. The clonotype originates from a female donor with multiple sclerosis, enrolled in a pregnancy study. This chain uses TRBV15 with TRBJ1-4, with TRBD1 identical over 8 bases. The CDR3 spells CATSRGRTGNEKLFF. The DNA for the CDR3 is TGTGCCACCAGCAGAGGAAGGACAGGGAATGAAAAACTGTTTTTT.